Reported below is one TCR beta chain. Its antigen remains unknown. The CDR3 is 15 amino acids. Germline CDR1 is MNHNY and CDR2 is SVGAGI (reference sequence). In preparing the TRB cDNA libraries, 5' RACE with UMI labels was used. TCRdb processed the 5' RACE reads again and assigns one entry to each CDR3 protein, with no DNA. This sample contains 55,000 to 70,000 distinct CDR3 sequences. This entry belongs to a study of CXCR3-negative and CXCR3-positive naive CD8 T cells. Cells that were CD45RO-CCR7+CD27+CD95- constituted naive CD8+ T cells. General observations from the study: For CXCR3-positive naive cells, TRB CDR3s were more hydrophobic than those of CXCR3-negative naive cells. Sequencing showed both naive subsets with comparably high diversity, and memory CD8+ cells much lower.

The receptor's source is a human donor in good health. Some clones in this sample may be carry-over from other donors' samples. The V call is TRBV6-6, the J call TRBJ2-4; TCRdb designates TRBD2, a call that cannot be tested without DNA. Specimen: naive CXCR3+ CD8+ T cells from blood. Regarding subset: CD45RO-CCR7+CD27+CD95- naive CD8+ T cells expressing CXCR3 (TNR3+). The CDR3 region is CASSTGLSAKNIQYF.